The 11 T cell receptor beta chains below were found in one sample sequenced in a study of naive and memory T cell subsets. Two oligonucleotides, mixed equimolar, formed the beta constant-region primer covering TRBC1 and TRBC2. Four rounds of PCR amplified the ligated cDNA using nested alpha and beta constant-region primers plus SP2. Using its own MiXCR run on the UMI-ligation and nested PCR reads, TCRdb lists one record per CDR3 protein. The table has some 82,000 distinct CDR3 sequences, roughly 9.2% seen once. Sequencing input: naive CD8+ T cells from blood. The receptors stem from a human donor in good health.

This clonotype was observed at least ten times. The rearrangement joins TRBV10-3 to TRBJ2-1; no definite D call. The CDR3 sequence is 13 residues long. Between the trimmed V and J ends, which lost 4 bases and 3 bases, there was a span of 7 bases. Per germline, CDR1 ENHRY and CDR2 SYGVKD. The chain's CDR3 is CAISADIYNEQFF. CDR3 DNA: TGTGCCATCAGTGCCGACATCTACAATGAGCAGTTCTTC.

This clonotype appeared many times. The chain recombines TRBV6-6 with TRBJ1-5; D is unclear. V dropped 2 bases and J dropped 5 bases, with 1 base sitting between them. Germline V gene data show CDR1 as MNHNY and CDR2 as SVGAGI (reference sequence). This CDR3 is built from 11 residues. CDR3 protein: CASSYDQPQHF. The CDR3 DNA reads as TGTGCCAGCAGTTACGATCAGCCCCAGCATTTT.

With respect to this clonotype: The junction and the germline gene differ at one end; a read error may be behind it. The gene calls are TRBV6-5 and TRBJ1-5; TRBD1 is a possible D gene (6 bases). The CDR3 is 14 amino acids. Looked up from germline, CDR1 is MNHEY and CDR2 is SVGAGI. CDR3 region: CANSPMRGTQPQHF. The CDR3 region has the DNA TGTGCCAACAGTCCCATGAGGGGGACCCAGCCCCAGCATTTT.

There are many counts of this clonotype. The chain couples TRBV7-9 to TRBJ2-1; a weak D match, TRBD2 (5 bases). With 1 base removed from V and 6 bases from J, the gap between germline ends came to 10 bases. Germline CDR1 SEHNR, CDR2 FQNEAQ (reference sequence). The CDR3 has 14 amino acids. This CDR3 reads CASSLVRGINEQFF. Here the CDR3 DNA reads TGTGCCAGCAGCTTAGTTCGAGGGATCAATGAGCAGTTCTTC.

The J gene is TRBJ2-7, the V gene TRBV6-6, with 9 positions matching TRBD2. CDR1 is MNHNY and CDR2 is SVGAGI in the germline V gene (reference sequence). The CDR3 is made up of 15 amino acids. V shed 0 bases, J shed 3 bases, and the junction held 3 bases outside the gene matches. DNA for the CDR3: TGTGCCAGCAGTTACTCGGGACTAGCCGGCTACGAGCAGTACTTC. Its protein is CASSYSGLAGYEQYF.

The rearrangement uses TRBV20-1 and TRBJ2-3, with TRBD1 as a possible D gene (5 bases). From germline, CDR1 is DFQATT and CDR2 SNEGSKA (reference sequence). V dropped 3 bases and J dropped 6 bases, with 19 bases sitting between them. CDR3 length: 15 residues. CDR3 region: CSARPGLSGSDTQYF. The CDR3 DNA is TGCAGTGCTAGGCCGGGCTTGTCAGGGTCCGATACGCAGTATTTT.

This clonotype was detected only a few times. This chain joins TRBV11-2 and TRBJ2-7; 8 nucleotides agree with TRBD1. Trimming took 0 bases from V and 1 from J; bases not matched to a gene: 2. Germline V gene data show CDR1 as SGHAT and CDR2 as FQNNGV. CDR3 length: 15 residues. The chain's CDR3 is CASSLETGVSYEQYF. CDR3 sequence (DNA): TGTGCCAGCAGCTTAGAGACAGGGGTTTCCTACGAGCAGTACTTC.

This clonotype has ten or more counts. The J gene is TRBJ2-5, the V gene TRBV6-1; D remains ambiguous. CDR1 is MNHNS and CDR2 is SASEGT in the germline V gene. This CDR3 comprises 10 residues. V dropped 6 bases and J dropped 9 bases, with 8 bases sitting between them. CDR3 sequence: CASSQKPQYF. CDR3 DNA: TGTGCCAGCAGCCAAAAGCCCCAGTACTTC.

This clonotype was seen a handful of times. The rearrangement links TRBV13 to TRBJ2-1; TRBD2 matches 9 bases. Germline CDR1 is PRHDT and CDR2 is FYEKMQ (reference sequence). The CDR3 runs 15 residues. Trimming removed 5 bases from V and 9 bases from J; junction bases left unmatched: 11. CDR3 coding DNA: TGTGCCAGCAGCCAACATAGCGGGAGTAGAGCTGAGCAGTTCTTC. This codes for CASSQHSGSRAEQFF.

This clonotype has ten or more counts. The chain is built from TRBV4-1 and TRBJ2-6, with TRBD1 matching 9 bases. Per the germline V gene, CDR1 is MGHRA and CDR2 is YSYEKL. V lost 5 bases, J lost 0 bases, and 8 bases stayed unmatched. The CDR3 consists of 18 residues. This CDR3 reads CASSGQGFPNSGANVLTF. In nucleotides, the CDR3 is TGCGCCAGCAGCGGACAGGGGTTTCCTAACTCTGGGGCCAACGTCCTGACTTTC.

This clonotype occurred many times. The chain couples TRBV10-2 to TRBJ2-1, with 8 bases matching TRBD1. Germline V gene sequence: CDR1 WSHSY, CDR2 SAAADI. There are 15 residues in the CDR3. V shed 4 bases and J 7 bases; nucleotides not matched to a gene: 9. CDR3 coding DNA: TGCGCCAGCAGTGCGGGCAGGGGGCTTGGGAATGAGCAGTTCTTC. Protein: CASSAGRGLGNEQFF.